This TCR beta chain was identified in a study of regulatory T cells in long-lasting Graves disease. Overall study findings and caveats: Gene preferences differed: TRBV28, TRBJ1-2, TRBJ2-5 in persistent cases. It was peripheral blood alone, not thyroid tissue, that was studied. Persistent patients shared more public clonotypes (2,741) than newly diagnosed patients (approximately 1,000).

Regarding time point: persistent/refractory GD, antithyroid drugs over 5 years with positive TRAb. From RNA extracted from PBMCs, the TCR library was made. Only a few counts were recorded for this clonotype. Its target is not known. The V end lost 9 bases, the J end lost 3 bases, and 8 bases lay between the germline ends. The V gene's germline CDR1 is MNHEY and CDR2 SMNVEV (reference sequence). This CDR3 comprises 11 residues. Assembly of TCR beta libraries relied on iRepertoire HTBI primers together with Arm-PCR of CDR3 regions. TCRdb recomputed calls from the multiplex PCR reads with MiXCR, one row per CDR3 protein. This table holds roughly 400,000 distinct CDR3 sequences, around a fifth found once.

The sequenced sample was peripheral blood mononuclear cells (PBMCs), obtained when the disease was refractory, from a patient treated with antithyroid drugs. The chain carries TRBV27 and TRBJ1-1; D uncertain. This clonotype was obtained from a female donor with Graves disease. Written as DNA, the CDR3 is TGTGCCAGTTTTCTTTACACTGAAGCTTTCTTT. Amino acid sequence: CASFLYTEAFF.